This TCR beta chain was profiled in a study of technical replicates of blood from several donors. The data were produced by immunoSEQ multiplex PCR, yet TCRdb's version contains in-frame clones alone and is incomplete. The data show roughly 79,000 clones, 75% to 85% seen once. Germline lookup yields CDR1 ENHRY and CDR2 SYGVKD. The CDR3 runs to 14 residues. V was pared by 5 bases and J by 6 bases, with 17 bases between. The material sequenced was PBMCs. This rearrangement joins TRBV10-3 to TRBJ2-7; the D gene is possibly TRBD2 (6 bases). This TCR came from a human donor in good health. Some clones in this sample may be carry-over from other donors' samples. The DNA of the CDR3 is TGTGCCATCAGTCAACAGGACTATCAGATCGAGCAGTACTTC. Translating it yields CAISQQDYQIEQYF.